Below are 18 T cell receptor beta chains sequenced from a single sample in a study of blood T cell repertoires in COVID-19. The repertoire was sequenced with immunoSEQ multiplex PCR; TCRdb's copy has only in-frame clones and lacks some. This table has 100,000 or so clones, 80% to 90% appearing once. Sequences were obtained from peripheral blood. All receptors derive from a human donor in a cohort sampled during active COVID-19.

This clone was recorded only once. The chain joins TRBV18 to TRBJ1-4; D unclear. CDR1 and CDR2 (germline): KGHSH, LQKENI. CDR3 size: 14 residues. Trimming removed 3 bases from V and 5 bases from J, with 10 bases in between. The CDR3 bases are TGTGCCAGCTCACCCGGGGTTGGCAATGAAAAACTGTTTTTT. This sequence encodes CASSPGVGNEKLFF.

In its sample, this clone ranks as medium-sized. The gene calls are TRBV7-2 and TRBJ1-6; 9 bases are shared with TRBD1. Trimming cost V 4 bases and J 10 bases; bases outside gene matches: 8. Germline CDR1 reads SGHTA; CDR2 reads FQGNSA. CDR3 length: 15 residues. The CDR3 protein is CASSSLTGGESPLHF. The CDR3 DNA reads TGTGCCAGCAGCTCTTTGACAGGGGGTGAATCACCCCTCCACTTT. Drawing the rest from reference TRBV7-2 and TRBJ1-6, the complete variable domain is GAGVSQSPSNKVTEKGKDVELRCDPISGHTALYWYRQSLGQGLEFLIYFQGNSAPDKSGLPSDRFSAERTGGSVSTLTIQRTQQEDSAVYLCASSSLTGGESPLHFGNGTRLTVT.

This chain connects TRBV7-2 to TRBJ2-1; D perhaps matches TRBD2 (6 bases). This CDR3 region has 15 residues. Germline loops: CDR1 SGHTA, CDR2 FQGNSA. The V end lost 6 bases, the J end lost 2 bases, and 14 bases lay between the germline ends. CDR3 amino acids: CASRPGLSTYNEQFF. The CDR3 DNA reads as TGTGCCAGCAGACCGGGACTTTCGACCTACAATGAGCAGTTCTTC.

This chain connects TRBV4-1 to TRBJ2-3, with TRBD2 matching over 10 bases. In germline, CDR1 is MGHRA, CDR2 YSYEKL. CDR3 size: 16 residues. V shed 4 bases and J 10 bases; nucleotides not matched to a gene: 14. CDR3 protein: CASSRTGTSATRAQYF. DNA for the CDR3: TGCGCCAGCAGCCGAACCGGGACTAGCGCTACACGGGCGCAGTATTTT.

This clone has just a few counts. The J gene is TRBJ1-2, the V gene TRBV27; a weak D match, TRBD1 (6 bases). V was clipped by 4 bases and J by 6 bases, with 15 bases between them. CDR1 is MNHEY and CDR2 is SMNVEV in the germline V gene (reference sequence). The CDR3 covers 14 residues. The CDR3 DNA is TGTGCCAGCAGTTGGGGGGGCGCGCCCAATGGCTACACCTTC. Protein product: CASSWGGAPNGYTF.

The chain has TRBV7-9 and TRBJ1-4; 9 bases agree with TRBD1. The CDR3 extends over 14 amino acids. V was clipped by 5 bases and J by 7 bases; unmatched bases: 5. Germline lookup yields CDR1 SEHNR and CDR2 FQNEAQ (reference sequence). The CDR3 DNA is TGTGCCAGCAGCCCTCGACAGGGGGGTGAAAAACTGTTTTTT. Translated, it gives CASSPRQGGEKLFF.

Here the CDR3 reads CASSLMAGAEQYF. The DNA of the CDR3 is TGTGCCAGCAGCTTGATGGCAGGCGCCGAGCAGTACTTC. This chain links TRBV5-6 with TRBJ2-7; D call uncertain. The CDR3 spans 13 residues. CDR1 is SGHDT, CDR2 YYEEEE, per germline. Trimming left V 1 base short and J 6 bases short, with 11 bases between.

J is TRBJ2-7 and V is TRBV12-3 or TRBV12-4; D is uncertain. V was trimmed by 3 bases and J by 2 bases, leaving 8 bases between them. The CDR3 totals 13 residues. CDR3 sequence (DNA): TGTGCCAGCAGTTTGTCCAGTACCTACGAGCAGTACTTC. Protein: CASSLSSTYEQYF.

CDR3 loop: CASSAANSGIYNEQFF. The CDR3 nucleotides read TGTGCCAGCAGTGCTGCGAATAGCGGTATCTACAATGAGCAGTTCTTC. The V call is TRBV27, the J call TRBJ2-1; weak D call: TRBD2 (6 bases). CDR3 length: 16 residues. Germline V lookup: CDR1 MNHEY, CDR2 SMNVEV (reference sequence). V lost 5 bases, J lost 3 bases, and 17 bases lay in between.

The chain recombines TRBV7-9 with TRBJ2-3; D unresolved. V lost 1 base and J lost 4, with 18 bases in between. This CDR3 region has 17 residues. Germline CDR1 SEHNR, CDR2 FQNEAQ (reference sequence). CDR3 residues: CASSLGSLSRRSDTQYF. The CDR3, as DNA: TGTGCCAGCAGCTTAGGGTCGCTTTCTAGGAGATCAGATACGCAGTATTTT.

The chain couples TRBV28 to TRBJ2-1, with 9 bases matching TRBD1. CDR1 and CDR2 (germline): MDHEN, SYDVKM. With V trimmed by 5 bases and J by 2 bases, 16 bases remained unmatched. CDR3 length: 19 residues. CDR3 loop: CASSARRDRETLPYNEQFF. CDR3 in DNA: TGTGCCAGCAGTGCACGACGGGACAGGGAGACCCTCCCCTACAATGAGCAGTTCTTC.

The chain combines TRBV6-4 with TRBJ2-2; 11 nucleotides agree with TRBD2. Germline V gene sequence: CDR1 MRHNA, CDR2 SNTAGT. This CDR3 contains 16 residues. Unmatched junction bases numbered 3, after V lost 5 bases and J lost 1 base. This chain's CDR3 is CASSFGLAGNTGELFF. Here the CDR3 DNA reads TGTGCCAGCAGTTTCGGACTAGCGGGGAACACCGGGGAGCTGTTTTTT.

Concerning this clone itself: The junction and the germline gene differ at one end; a read error may be behind it. The gene calls are TRBV29-1 and TRBJ2-6; D might be TRBD1 (5 bases). The CDR3 consists of 13 residues. Germline assignment: CDR1 SQVTM and CDR2 ANQGSEA. DNA of the CDR3: TGCAGCGTGCAGGGCTCTGGGGCCAACGTCCTGGCTTTC. It codes for CSVQGSGANVLAF.

This clone was seen a handful of times. The chain employs TRBV5-1 and TRBJ2-1, with TRBD2 matching 7 bases. CDR3 length: 13 residues. Trimming took 4 bases from V and 5 from J; bases not matched to a gene: 3. CDR1 SGHRS and CDR2 YFSETQ come from the germline V gene. For the CDR3, the DNA is TGCGCCAGCAGCCGGGGAGGGGACAATGAGCAGTTCTTC. Its translation is CASSRGGDNEQFF.

The genes are TRBV14 and TRBJ2-7, with 11 bases fitting TRBD2. CDR1 and CDR2 from the germline V gene are SGHDN and FVKESK. V shed 4 bases and J 4 bases; nucleotides not matched to a gene: 3. CDR3 length: 14 amino acids. The chain's CDR3 is CASSPRTSGYEQYF. Written as DNA, the CDR3 is TGTGCCAGCAGCCCCAGGACTAGCGGGTACGAGCAGTACTTC.

This sequence joins TRBV6-5 and TRBJ2-2, with D unclear. There are 12 residues in the CDR3. V was trimmed by 6 bases and J by 4 bases, leaving 6 bases between them. Germline loops: CDR1 MNHEY, CDR2 SVGAGI. This CDR3 reads CASRQITGELFF. The CDR3 DNA is TGTGCCAGCAGACAGATCACCGGGGAGCTGTTTTTT.

The J gene is TRBJ1-3, the V gene TRBV5-1, with D maybe TRBD1 (6 bases). The V gene's germline CDR1 is SGHRS and CDR2 YFSETQ. The length of the CDR3 is 19 residues. V lost 1 base, J lost 0 bases, and 20 bases lay in between. CDR3 sequence reads: CASSLTGMGLSLSGNTIYF. The CDR3 nucleotides read TGCGCCAGCAGCTTGACAGGGATGGGCCTTTCTCTCTCTGGAAACACCATATATTTT.

This clone was seen only once. The chain couples TRBV20-1 to TRBJ2-3; tentatively, D is TRBD1 (5 bases). Trimming pared 3 bases from V and 2 bases from J, leaving 27 bases between. This CDR3 has 19 amino acids. Germline V gene data show CDR1 as DFQATT and CDR2 as SNEGSKA (reference sequence). The CDR3: CSASYFGPNSVGLTDTQYF. Written as DNA, the CDR3 is TGCAGTGCTAGTTACTTCGGCCCGAACTCAGTGGGGCTCACAGATACGCAGTATTTT.